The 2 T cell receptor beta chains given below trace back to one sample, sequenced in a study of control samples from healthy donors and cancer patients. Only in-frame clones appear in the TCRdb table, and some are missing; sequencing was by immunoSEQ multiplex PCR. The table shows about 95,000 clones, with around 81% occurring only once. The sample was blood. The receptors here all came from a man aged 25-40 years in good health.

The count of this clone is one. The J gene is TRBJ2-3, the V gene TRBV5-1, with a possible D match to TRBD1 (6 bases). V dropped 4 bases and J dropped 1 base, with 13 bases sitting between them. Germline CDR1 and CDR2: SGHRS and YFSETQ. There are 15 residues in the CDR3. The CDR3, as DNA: TGCGCCAGCAGCCCAACACAGGGCGGCACAGATACGCAGTATTTT. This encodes CASSPTQGGTDTQYF. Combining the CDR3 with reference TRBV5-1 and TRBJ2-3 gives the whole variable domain KAGVTQTPRYLIKTRGQQVTLSCSPISGHRSVSWYQQTPGQGLQFLFEYFSETQRNKGNFPGRFSGRQFSNSRSEMNVSTLELGDSALYLCASSPTQGGTDTQYFGPGTRLTVL.

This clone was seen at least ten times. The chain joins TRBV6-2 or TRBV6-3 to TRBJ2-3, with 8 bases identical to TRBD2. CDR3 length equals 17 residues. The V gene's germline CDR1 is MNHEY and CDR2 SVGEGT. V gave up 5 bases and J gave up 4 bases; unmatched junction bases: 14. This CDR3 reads CASSTGLAVLGSDTQYF. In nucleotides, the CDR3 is TGTGCCAGCAGTACCGGACTAGCAGTGCTGGGGTCAGATACGCAGTATTTT.